What follows is one T cell receptor (beta chain) and its context. Its target is unknown. This sample is part of a study of siplizumab effects on memory and regulatory T cells. Generated by immunoSEQ multiplex PCR, the TCRdb table keeps only in-frame clones and is missing some. The sample comprises around 77,000 clones, roughly 89% of which are singletons, and approximately 30% rests with the top ten. General observations from the study: The study found that mappable alloreactive CD4+ clones averaged roughly 70% Treg-derived with siplizumab and over 25% in controls. It was never confirmed that proliferating Tregs from siplizumab cultures were suppressive. The diversity of naive T cells seemed greater than that of memory cells, and their alloresponse contribution seemed major.

CDR3 length equals 15 residues. The V end lost 1 base, the J end lost 5 bases, and 12 bases lay between the germline ends. Germline CDR1 PRHDT, CDR2 FYEKMQ (reference sequence). The sample taken for sequencing was CD8+ T cells sorted from blood. The sequence was obtained from a human donor in good health. The chain carries TRBV13 and TRBJ2-1; D perhaps matches TRBD2 (7 bases). Written as DNA, the CDR3 is TGTGCCAGCAGCTTAGCGGGGGGCCATGACAATGAGCAGTTCTTC. Protein sequence: CASSLAGGHDNEQFF. Complete variable domain (other parts from reference TRBV13 and TRBJ2-1): AAGVIQSPRHLIKEKRETATLKCYPIPRHDTVYWYQQGPGQDPQFLISFYEKMQSDKGSIPDRFSAQQFSDYHSELNMSSLELGDSALYFCASSLAGGHDNEQFFGPGTRLTVL.